This T cell receptor beta chain is drawn from a study of sequential checkpoint blockade in melanoma. Assay: immunoSEQ multiplex PCR; the TCRdb copy retains only in-frame clones and omits some. Of some 7,000 clones listed, less than 25% are singletons. Notes on the study in general: Tumor T-cell fraction and clonality correlated with PD-L1 and CD8+ counts. In arm A, pretreatment tumor clonality was associated with response.

A word on this clone: What it binds is unknown.

Regarding treatment: randomized to nivolumab then ipilimumab (arm A) or the reverse (arm B). The CDR3 contains 18 residues. Sequences were derived from tumor tissue (inferred from file names), sampled from a patient given nivolumab and ipilimumab in sequence. The receptor was derived from a human donor with melanoma. J is TRBJ2-3 and V is TRBV12-1; TRBD2 reflects the table's D call only, with no check against the DNA. TRBV12-1 is a known pseudogene. CDR3 in DNA: TGTGCCAGCAGCTCTCCCGAAGGTCCTAGCGCGTTCACAGATACGCAGTATTTT. This codes for CASSSPEGPSAFTDTQYF.